Listed below are T cell receptor beta chains from one sample, sequenced in a study of identical twins. From the 5' RACE reads, TCRdb called clonotypes with MiXCR, one entry per CDR3 protein. The table includes around 530,000 distinct CDR3 sequences, 12% to 15% detected once. The data were also submitted as part of a second study, on yellow fever vaccine responses in identical twins.

The sequencing input was CD4+ T cells sorted from blood. The receptors stem from a woman between 18 and 29 years old in good health. The CDR3 runs from the conserved cysteine through the conserved F or W. Fields, in order: V gene, clone size, D gene, J gene, CDR3 protein, CDR3 DNA. A D gene is named only where the DNA matches it firmly. The size of a clone is reported for some rows only, either as once, few or many, or as a class for expanded clones.

V: TRBV5-1
size: NA
D: NA
J: TRBJ2-1
CDR3: CASSLRTARGWNEQFF
DNA: TGCGCCAGCAGCTTGCGTACAGCCCGGGGCTGGAATGAGCAGTTCTTC

V: TRBV20-1
size: few
D: TRBD1
J: TRBJ1-6
CDR3: CSARSGGEINSPLHF
DNA: TGCAGTGCTAGATCAGGGGGCGAAATTAATTCACCCCTCCACTTT

V: TRBV7-9
size: few
D: TRBD2
J: TRBJ2-1
CDR3: CASRREAARGGYNEQFF
DNA: TGTGCCAGCAGGCGCGAAGCGGCCCGGGGGGGGTACAATGAGCAGTTCTTC

V: TRBV5-1
size: NA
D: NA
J: TRBJ1-2
CDR3: CASSPGAGYTF
DNA: TGCGCCAGCAGCCCAGGGGCGGGCTACACCTTC

V: TRBV21-1
size: NA
D: NA
J: TRBJ2-3
CDR3: CASSLNRTGDPDTQYF
DNA: TGTGCCAGCAGCCTTAACAGAACAGGGGACCCAGATACGCAGTATTTT

V: TRBV29-1
size: few
D: NA
J: TRBJ1-1
CDR3: CSVSGSPNTEAFF
DNA: TGCAGCGTTTCAGGCTCGCCGAACACTGAAGCTTTCTTT

V: TRBV6-1
size: few
D: TRBD1
J: TRBJ1-3
CDR3: CASTRQGGGNTIYF
DNA: TGTGCCAGCACTCGACAGGGGGGTGGAAACACCATATATTTT

V: TRBV20-1
size: NA
D: TRBD2
J: TRBJ2-4
CDR3: CSARGGRVVREDGQNIQYF
DNA: TGCAGTGCTAGAGGAGGGAGGGTGGTTAGGGAGGATGGTCAAAACATTCAGTACTTC

V: TRBV20-1
size: few
D: NA
J: TRBJ1-4
CDR3: CSARGPGGEKLFF
DNA: TGCAGTGCCCGGGGACCCGGTGGTGAAAAACTGTTTTTT

V: TRBV20-1
size: few
D: TRBD2
J: TRBJ2-7
CDR3: CSARPAGDYEQYF
DNA: TGCAGTGCTAGACCGGCGGGAGACTACGAGCAGTACTTC

V: TRBV20-1
size: few
D: TRBD2
J: TRBJ2-7
CDR3: CSARWGGLDEQYF
DNA: TGCAGTGCTAGATGGGGGGGGTTAGACGAGCAGTACTTC

V: TRBV11-2
size: NA
D: NA
J: TRBJ2-3
CDR3: CASSLFAGTDTQYF
DNA: TGTGCCAGCAGCTTATTCGCCGGCACAGATACGCAGTATTTT

V: TRBV9
size: few
D: NA
J: TRBJ2-2
CDR3: CASSVGQGTGELFF
DNA: TGTGCCAGCAGCGTAGGTCAGGGTACCGGGGAGCTGTTTTTT

V: TRBV20-1
size: NA
D: NA
J: TRBJ1-5
CDR3: CSVDNNSNQPQHF
DNA: TGCAGTGTGGATAATAATAGCAATCAGCCCCAGCATTTT

V: TRBV3-1
size: few
D: TRBD2
J: TRBJ2-3
CDR3: CASSQAAGVADTQYF
DNA: TGTGCCAGCAGCCAAGCAGCGGGGGTGGCAGATACGCAGTATTTT

V: TRBV27
size: NA
D: TRBD2
J: TRBJ2-1
CDR3: CASSLWTRGNNEQFF
DNA: TGTGCCAGCAGTTTATGGACTAGAGGGAACAATGAGCAGTTCTTC

V: TRBV3-1
size: few
D: NA
J: TRBJ2-5
CDR3: CASSQVRGTQETQYF
DNA: TGTGCCAGCAGCCAAGTCCGAGGGACGCAAGAGACCCAGTACTTC

V: TRBV29-1
size: NA
D: NA
J: TRBJ2-1
CDR3: CSVEILNWGADEQFF
DNA: TGCAGCGTTGAAATCCTCAATTGGGGGGCGGATGAGCAGTTCTTC

V: TRBV20-1
size: few
D: NA
J: TRBJ2-7
CDR3: CSALVGILSYEQYF
DNA: TGCAGTGCGTTGGTAGGGATTTTAAGCTACGAGCAGTACTTC

V: TRBV5-6
size: few
D: NA
J: TRBJ2-7
CDR3: CASSLLDSLSYEQYF
DNA: TGTGCCAGCAGCTTGTTGGACTCCCTGTCCTACGAGCAGTACTTC

V: TRBV4-1
size: NA
D: NA
J: TRBJ2-3
CDR3: CASSPQRLVADTQYF
DNA: TGCGCCAGCAGCCCACAGCGGCTAGTAGCAGATACGCAGTATTTT

V: TRBV20-1
size: few
D: NA
J: TRBJ1-1
CDR3: CSARKGSVNTEAFF
DNA: TGCAGTGCTAGAAAGGGGTCCGTGAACACTGAAGCTTTCTTT

V: TRBV7-6
size: NA
D: NA
J: TRBJ2-3
CDR3: CASSLRVQAMGLSTDTQYF
DNA: TGTGCCAGCAGCCTAAGGGTCCAGGCCATGGGACTTAGCACAGATACGCAGTATTTT

V: TRBV20-1
size: few
D: NA
J: TRBJ1-5
CDR3: CSAPSPQFNQPQHF
DNA: TGCAGTGCTCCTTCACCCCAGTTCAATCAGCCCCAGCATTTT

V: TRBV10-3
size: NA
D: NA
J: TRBJ1-4
CDR3: CAIRKTGSNEKLFF
DNA: TGTGCCATCAGGAAAACAGGGTCAAATGAAAAACTGTTTTTT

V: TRBV4-1
size: few
D: NA
J: TRBJ2-6
CDR3: CASSQEWDSGANVLTF
DNA: TGCGCCAGCAGCCAAGAATGGGACTCTGGGGCCAACGTCCTGACTTTC

V: TRBV12-3/TRBV12-4
size: NA
D: NA
J: TRBJ2-3
CDR3: CASSFRGATTGYTQYF
DNA: TGTGCCAGCAGTTTTAGGGGGGCCACGACCGGATATACGCAGTATTTT

V: TRBV20-1
size: NA
D: NA
J: TRBJ2-4
CDR3: CSVRDGTKNIQYF
DNA: TGCAGTGTTAGGGATGGGACCAAAAACATTCAGTACTTC

V: TRBV5-1
size: NA
D: NA
J: TRBJ2-5
CDR3: CASSGRIQETQYF
DNA: TGCGCCAGCAGTGGAAGGATCCAAGAGACCCAGTACTTC

V: TRBV5-6
size: few
D: NA
J: TRBJ2-1
CDR3: CASSFRRAGGNEQFF
DNA: TGTGCCAGCAGCTTCCGGAGGGCCGGGGGCAATGAGCAGTTCTTC

V: TRBV10-3
size: few
D: NA
J: TRBJ1-2
CDR3: CAISEVSYGYTF
DNA: TGTGCCATCAGTGAGGTATCCTATGGCTACACCTTC

V: TRBV27
size: few
D: TRBD1
J: TRBJ2-2
CDR3: CASSTKPPGTGYLGELFF
DNA: TGTGCCAGCAGTACAAAGCCCCCCGGGACAGGTTACCTCGGGGAGCTGTTTTTT

V: TRBV2
size: few
D: NA
J: TRBJ2-5
CDR3: CASSEVIRARLQETQYF
DNA: TGTGCCAGCAGTGAAGTGATAAGGGCGCGACTTCAAGAGACCCAGTACTTC

V: TRBV5-1
size: few
D: NA
J: TRBJ2-4
CDR3: CASSFQGQAKNIQYF
DNA: TGCGCCAGCAGCTTCCAAGGACAGGCCAAAAACATTCAGTACTTC

V: TRBV4-1
size: NA
D: TRBD2
J: TRBJ2-3
CDR3: CASSQSGGAADTQYF
DNA: TGCGCCAGCAGCCAAAGCGGGGGGGCAGCAGATACGCAGTATTTT

V: TRBV28
size: few
D: NA
J: TRBJ1-1
CDR3: CASSLWEAANTEAFF
DNA: TGTGCCAGCAGTTTATGGGAGGCAGCGAACACTGAAGCTTTCTTT

V: TRBV20-1
size: NA
D: NA
J: TRBJ2-1
CDR3: CSAVDWQFNEQFF
DNA: TGCAGTGCAGTGGACTGGCAATTCAATGAGCAGTTCTTC

V: TRBV7-2
size: few
D: TRBD2
J: TRBJ2-1
CDR3: CASSPKSGTRYNEQFF
DNA: TGTGCCAGCAGCCCAAAGTCAGGGACTAGATACAATGAGCAGTTCTTC

V: TRBV29-1
size: few
D: NA
J: TRBJ1-1
CDR3: CSVATGNTEAFF
DNA: TGCAGCGTGGCAACAGGGAACACTGAAGCTTTCTTT

V: TRBV12-3/TRBV12-4
size: NA
D: TRBD2
J: TRBJ2-7
CDR3: CASSPPRGSGSYEQYF
DNA: TGTGCCAGCAGCCCACCCCGGGGAAGCGGGAGTTACGAGCAGTACTTC

V: TRBV24-1
size: few
D: TRBD2
J: TRBJ2-3
CDR3: CATSDWTSGNVDTQYF
DNA: TGTGCCACCAGTGATTGGACTAGCGGGAATGTTGATACGCAGTATTTT

V: TRBV6-5
size: few
D: TRBD2
J: TRBJ2-2
CDR3: CASSYRTSGTGELFF
DNA: TGTGCCAGCAGTTACAGGACTAGCGGGACCGGGGAGCTGTTTTTT

V: TRBV7-9
size: few
D: NA
J: TRBJ2-6
CDR3: CASRGLSSGANVLTF
DNA: TGTGCCAGCAGGGGACTGAGCTCTGGGGCCAACGTCCTGACTTTC

V: TRBV11-2
size: NA
D: TRBD1
J: TRBJ2-1
CDR3: CASSYRGQGNEQFF
DNA: TGTGCCAGCAGCTACAGGGGACAGGGGAATGAGCAGTTCTTC

V: TRBV15
size: NA
D: TRBD1
J: TRBJ2-7
CDR3: CATRVGTGSYEQYF
DNA: TGTGCCACCAGAGTCGGGACAGGGTCCTACGAGCAGTACTTC

V: TRBV5-1
size: few
D: NA
J: TRBJ2-1
CDR3: CASSTLGLPSSYNEQFF
DNA: TGCGCCAGCAGCACTCTGGGACTTCCGAGCTCCTACAATGAGCAGTTCTTC

V: TRBV3-1
size: many
D: TRBD1
J: TRBJ1-1
CDR3: CASSRGQANTEAFF
DNA: TGTGCCAGCAGCCGGGGACAGGCGAACACTGAAGCTTTCTTT

V: TRBV12-3/TRBV12-4
size: few
D: NA
J: TRBJ2-7
CDR3: CASTAGSIYEQYF
DNA: TGTGCCAGCACCGCTGGGTCCATCTACGAGCAGTACTTC

V: TRBV2
size: NA
D: TRBD1
J: TRBJ2-2
CDR3: CARQGAGTGELFF
DNA: TGTGCCAGACAGGGGGCAGGAACCGGGGAGCTGTTTTTT

V: TRBV6-2/TRBV6-3
size: NA
D: TRBD2
J: TRBJ2-5
CDR3: CASSHGGVQYF
DNA: TGTGCCAGCAGCCACGGGGGGGTACAGTACTTC

V: TRBV28
size: once
D: TRBD1
J: TRBJ2-1
CDR3: CASSSGDREDNEQFF
DNA: TGTGCCAGCAGTTCCGGGGACAGGGAGGACAATGAGCAGTTCTTC

V: TRBV4-1
size: NA
D: TRBD2
J: TRBJ2-1
CDR3: CASSPSSGLAGGHEQFF
DNA: TGCGCCAGCAGCCCCTCTAGCGGACTAGCGGGAGGACATGAGCAGTTCTTC

V: TRBV6-5
size: many
D: TRBD2
J: TRBJ2-7
CDR3: CASSYSSGETYEQYF
DNA: TGTGCCAGCAGTTACTCGAGCGGGGAGACCTACGAGCAGTACTTC